Listed here is a single T cell receptor (beta chain). Antigen specificity is unknown. This sample is part of a study of T cell responses to AZD1222 COVID-19 vaccine. Broader study findings: The breadth and depth of Spike-specific TCRs increased once two AZD1222 doses had been given. Just a handful of people given AZD1222 tested seropositive at baseline. Females made up more of the donors, who were largely white British, and clonal diversity may have come out too low. The peak T cell response came first, and repertoires were sampled only after it.

Germline assignment: CDR1 LGHDT and CDR2 YNNKEL (reference sequence). The junction had 2 bases not matched to a gene; V was cut back by 4 bases and J by 0 bases. The CDR3 loop spans 14 amino acids. Clones were sequenced by immunoSEQ multiplex PCR, and TCRdb holds only the in-frame ones, with some missing. The table has some 140,000 clones, over 65% seen once; the top ten hold over 3.5%. J is TRBJ1-1 and V is TRBV3-1 (or the pseudogene TRBV3-2); 7 bases are shared with TRBD1. The sequence was obtained from an adult in good health. The source material was peripheral blood, sampled on day 0 of AZD1222 vaccination. The CDR3 DNA reads TGTGCCAGCAGCCCGGGACAGATGAACACTGAAGCTTTCTTT. Protein: CASSPGQMNTEAFF.